Listed here are 27 T cell receptor beta chains from one sample, sequenced in a study of Ad26.COV2.S vaccination and SARS-CoV-2 variants. This table comes from immunoSEQ multiplex PCR, and its TCRdb copy is limited to in-frame clones, with some not included. The data hold about 680,000 clones, with 89% observed a single time. As to treatment: about 20 received Ad26.COV2.S at low or high dose, single or two shots; about 5 received placebo; per-sample allocation not given. Specimens were obtained on day 63 following the first vaccine or placebo injection. The material sequenced was peripheral blood, taken in a trial of Ad26.COV2.S vaccine versus placebo. The receptors here all came from a person between 18 and 65 years old who received the Ad26.COV2.S COVID-19 vaccine or a placebo.

The CDR3 DNA sequence: TGTGCCACCAGCCGTGGGGGGAATGGCGGGGAGCTGTTTTTT. Translated, it gives CATSRGGNGGELFF. The chain carries TRBV15 and TRBJ2-2, with D perhaps matching TRBD2 (6 bases). Germline V gives CDR1 LNHNV, CDR2 YYDKDF (reference sequence). The V gene lost 5 bases and the J gene lost 7 bases, with 14 bases spanning the gap. CDR3 length: 14 amino acids.

The J gene is TRBJ2-7, the V gene TRBV5-5; TRBD2 is a possible D gene (6 bases). Deletions cut 4 bases from V and 5 bases from J, with 10 bases between. The V gene's germline CDR1 is SGHKS and CDR2 YYEKEE (reference sequence). This CDR3 has 12 residues. DNA for the CDR3: TGTGCCAGCAGCATGGGACTCAACGAGCAGTACTTC. Amino acid sequence: CASSMGLNEQYF. The entire variable domain, with the rest obtained from reference TRBV5-5 and TRBJ2-7, is as follows: DAGVTQSPTHLIKTRGQQVTLRCSPISGHKSVSWYQQVLGQGPQFIFQYYEKEERGRGNFPDRFSARQFPNYSSELNVNALLLGDSALYLCASSMGLNEQYFGPGTRLTVT.

A few counts support this clone. The chain has TRBV2 and TRBJ1-4; TRBD1 aligns across 8 bases. Germline CDR1 reads SNHLY; CDR2 reads FYNNEI. The CDR3 runs to 12 residues. The V and J ends lost 5 bases and 10 bases, in that order; junction bases with no gene match: 3. In DNA, the CDR3 is TGTGCCAGCAGTTATACAGGGGGAAAACTGTTTTTT. Translating it yields CASSYTGGKLFF. The full variable domain, completed using reference TRBV2 and TRBJ1-4, is EPEVTQTPSHQVTQMGQEVILRCVPISNHLYFYWYRQILGQKVEFLVSFYNNEISEKSEIFDDQFSVERPDGSNFTLKIRSTKLEDSAMYFCASSYTGGKLFFGSGTQLSVL.

The rearrangement joins TRBV6-5 to TRBJ1-5; maybe TRBD1 (6 bases). Germline V lookup: CDR1 MNHEY, CDR2 SVGAGI. The CDR3 is made up of 14 amino acids. Between the trimmed V and J ends, which lost 3 bases and 4 bases, there was a span of 10 bases. The CDR3 loop reads CASSYKQGNQPQHF. The CDR3 bases are TGTGCCAGCAGTTATAAACAGGGAAATCAGCCCCAGCATTTT.

The chain joins TRBV3-1 (or the pseudogene TRBV3-2) to TRBJ1-6; tentatively, D is TRBD1 (5 bases). In germline, CDR1 is LGHDT, CDR2 YNNKEL (reference sequence). Trimming removed 0 bases from V and 10 bases from J, with 10 bases in between. The length of the CDR3 is 14 residues. The CDR3: CASSQDWTKSPLHF. CDR3 nucleotides: TGTGCCAGCAGCCAAGATTGGACAAAATCACCCCTCCACTTT.

The chain joins TRBV5-5 to TRBJ2-7; TRBD1 might be the D (5 bases). With 2 bases removed from V and 1 base from J, the gap between germline ends came to 10 bases. The CDR3 covers 14 residues. Germline V gene sequence: CDR1 SGHKS, CDR2 YYEKEE (reference sequence). The CDR3: CASSFPAGSYEQYF. For the CDR3, the DNA is TGTGCCAGCAGCTTCCCTGCAGGGTCCTACGAGCAGTACTTC.

CDR3: CASSLLPNYEQYF. The CDR3 coding sequence is TGTGCCAGTAGTCTCCTCCCCAACTACGAGCAGTACTTC. V gene TRBV19 combines with J gene TRBJ2-7; D gene uncertain. CDR3 length: 13 amino acids. Germline V gene lookup returns CDR1 LNHDA and CDR2 SQIVND (reference sequence). Deletions cut 5 bases from V and 3 bases from J, with 11 bases between.

The chain combines TRBV6-2 or TRBV6-3 with TRBJ2-1; 8 nucleotides align to TRBD1. The length of the CDR3 is 14 residues. Per germline, CDR1 MNHEY and CDR2 SVGEGT. V lost 6 bases and J lost 2; bases outside the gene matches: 3. The CDR3 region has the DNA TGTGCCAGCAGCAGACAGGGGACCTACAATGAGCAGTTCTTC. Translation gives CASSRQGTYNEQFF.

This chain links TRBV9 with TRBJ2-7; 7 bases agree with TRBD1. The germline CDR1 and CDR2 sequences are SGDLS and YYNGEE. J lost 5 bases, V lost 0 bases, and 8 bases had no gene match. This CDR3 spans 15 amino acids. CDR3 amino acids: CASSVAGTASDEQYF. The DNA for the CDR3 is TGTGCCAGCAGCGTAGCTGGGACAGCTTCCGACGAGCAGTACTTC. Drawing the rest from reference TRBV9 and TRBJ2-7, the complete variable domain is DSGVTQTPKHLITATGQRVTLRCSPRSGDLSVYWYQQSLDQGLQFLIQYYNGEERAKGNILERFSAQQFPDLHSELNLSSLELGDSALYFCASSVAGTASDEQYFGPGTRLTVT.

This chain joins TRBV5-5 and TRBJ2-5; D is ambiguous. V was pared by 0 bases and J by 4 bases, with 7 bases between. CDR1 SGHKS and CDR2 YYEKEE come from the germline V gene (reference sequence). CDR3 size: 13 residues. The CDR3 region is CASSLGSGETQYF. CDR3 DNA sequence: TGTGCCAGCAGCTTGGGATCGGGAGAGACCCAGTACTTC.

This clone was counted only a few times. The CDR3 nucleotides read TGTGCCAGCAGCTCTGACAGGACGCACCCTGAAGCTTTCTTT. This translates into CASSSDRTHPEAFF. This sequence joins TRBV7-9 and TRBJ1-1; D perhaps matches TRBD1 (6 bases). The germline gives CDR1 SEHNR, CDR2 FQNEAQ (reference sequence). The CDR3 runs 14 residues. The V end was cut by 4 bases, the J end by 6 bases, with 15 bases between.

The chain combines TRBV5-1 with TRBJ1-6, with D perhaps matching TRBD1 (6 bases). Germline CDR1 and CDR2: SGHRS and YFSETQ. Trimming shortened V by 3 bases and J by 1 base, and 14 bases separated the two germline ends. The CDR3 is made up of 17 amino acids. The CDR3 loop reads CASSSNNQGSYNSPLHF. CDR3 bases: TGCGCCAGCAGCTCAAATAACCAGGGGTCCTATAATTCACCCCTCCACTTT.

The rearrangement joins TRBV2 to TRBJ1-2; D uncertain. V lost 2 bases to trimming and J lost 7 bases, with 26 bases between them. Germline CDR1 SNHLY, CDR2 FYNNEI. CDR3 length equals 18 residues. DNA for the CDR3: TGTGCCAGCAGTGAAACTATGATCGTTATGGGGAAGCGTCGTGGCTACACCTTC. Amino acids: CASSETMIVMGKRRGYTF.

This sequence joins TRBV5-5 and TRBJ2-7, with 8 bases fitting TRBD2. V lost 0 bases and J lost 1; bases outside the gene matches: 9. The CDR3 consists of 17 residues. Germline lookup yields CDR1 SGHKS and CDR2 YYEKEE (reference sequence). CDR3 region: CASSLAKLAAASYEQYF. CDR3 DNA: TGTGCCAGCAGCTTGGCCAAACTAGCGGCCGCTTCCTACGAGCAGTACTTC.

J is TRBJ2-6 and V is TRBV7-3, with a weak D call TRBD2 (5 bases). V was trimmed by 5 bases and J by 0 bases, leaving 8 bases between them. The CDR3 spans 15 residues. Germline V gene sequence: CDR1 SGHTA, CDR2 FQGTGA. The CDR3 reads CASSPSGSGANVLTF. In DNA, the CDR3 is TGTGCCAGCAGCCCAAGCGGCTCTGGGGCCAACGTCCTGACTTTC.

V and J are TRBV7-9 and TRBJ2-3; no firm D call. The CDR3 is made up of 16 amino acids. V lost 2 bases, J lost 0 bases, and 12 bases lay in between. Germline lookup yields CDR1 SEHNR and CDR2 FQNEAQ (reference sequence). CDR3 nucleotides: TGTGCCAGCAGCTTATGGCTGGGTATTAGCACAGATACGCAGTATTTT. Its translation is CASSLWLGISTDTQYF.

V is TRBV7-9 and J is TRBJ2-3, with TRBD2 matching over 15 bases. Germline V gene sequence: CDR1 SEHNR, CDR2 FQNEAQ (reference sequence). V was clipped by 4 bases and J by 5 bases; unmatched bases: 4. CDR3 length equals 16 residues. The CDR3 DNA reads as TGTGCCAGCAGCTGGACTAGCGGGAGGGTCGGAGATACGCAGTATTTT. Translated: CASSWTSGRVGDTQYF.

The gene calls are TRBV6-5 and TRBJ1-2; 11 bases fit TRBD1. Trimming at V came to 4 bases and at J to 6 bases, leaving 7 bases not matched to a gene. This CDR3 region has 15 residues. CDR1 MNHEY and CDR2 SVGAGI come from the germline V gene. CDR3 coding DNA: TGTGCCAGCAGTTCCGGGACAGGGGGAGGAAATGGCTACACCTTC. Protein product: CASSSGTGGGNGYTF.

The V and J genes are TRBV19 and TRBJ2-3; D perhaps matches TRBD1 (5 bases). The CDR3 runs 11 residues. The germline V gene encodes CDR1 LNHDA and CDR2 SQIVND (reference sequence). V was trimmed by 3 bases and J by 11 bases, leaving 9 bases between them. This CDR3 is CASSIQGWQYF. CDR3 nucleotide sequence: TGTGCCAGTAGTATTCAGGGCTGGCAGTATTTT. The full variable domain, its missing parts supplied by reference TRBV19 and TRBJ2-3, is DGGITQSPKYLFRKEGQNVTLSCEQNLNHDAMYWYRQDPGQGLRLIYYSQIVNDFQKGDIAEGYSVSREKKESFPLTVTSAQKNPTAFYLCASSIQGWQYFGPGTRLTVL.

In its sample, this clone was seen once. The rearrangement links TRBV6-2 or TRBV6-3 to TRBJ1-2, with D tentatively TRBD1 (5 bases). Looked up from germline, CDR1 is MNHEY and CDR2 is SVGEGT. The CDR3 length is 14 residues. V was clipped by 6 bases and J by 9 bases, with 20 bases between them. The CDR3 is CASSWGLSLSSYTF. The CDR3 DNA is TGTGCCAGCAGCTGGGGACTCTCGCTCAGCAGCTACACCTTC.

The CDR3 sequence: CATSRAWTSENTGELFF. The CDR3 nucleotides are TGTGCCACCAGCAGAGCATGGACTAGCGAAAACACCGGGGAGCTGTTTTTT. J is TRBJ2-2 and V is TRBV15; 9 bases line up with TRBD2. Germline trimming cut 1 base from V and 2 bases from J; bases unmatched to any gene: 5. Germline V lookup: CDR1 LNHNV, CDR2 YYDKDF (reference sequence). This CDR3 has 17 amino acids.

The chain recombines TRBV4-3 with TRBJ2-7; 9 bases align to TRBD1. The germline V gene encodes CDR1 LGHNA and CDR2 YSLEER. The CDR3 extends over 17 amino acids. Germline trimming cut 0 bases from V and 2 bases from J; bases unmatched to any gene: 8. DNA for the CDR3: TGCGCCAGCAGCCAAGATGGGACAGGGAGGGGCACCTACGAGCAGTACTTC. Protein sequence: CASSQDGTGRGTYEQYF.

This clone showed up just once. The chain employs TRBV4-1 and TRBJ2-7; D uncertain. Looked up from germline, CDR1 is MGHRA and CDR2 is YSYEKL. This CDR3 comprises 14 residues. With 0 bases removed from V and 1 base from J, the gap between germline ends came to 7 bases. Here the CDR3 reads CASSQDSISYEQYF. The CDR3 region has the DNA TGCGCCAGCAGCCAAGATAGTATATCCTACGAGCAGTACTTC.

This clone showed up just once. The chain combines TRBV18 with TRBJ1-2, with D unresolved. Germline assignment: CDR1 KGHSH and CDR2 LQKENI. The CDR3 is made up of 13 amino acids. Trimming cost V 2 bases and J 4 bases, with 8 bases left between them. The CDR3 spells CASSPEPGYGYTF. CDR3 coding DNA: TGTGCCAGCTCACCAGAACCCGGCTATGGCTACACCTTC.

V and J are TRBV5-4 and TRBJ1-1; the match to TRBD1 covers 7 bases. J lost 5 bases, V lost 1 base, and 17 bases had no gene match. There are 18 residues in the CDR3. Germline assignment: CDR1 SGHNT and CDR2 YYREEE (reference sequence). CDR3 in DNA: TGTGCCAGCAGCTTGCCCTCCAGACAGGGCCAGGCGAGGACTGAAGCTTTCTTT. This gives the protein CASSLPSRQGQARTEAFF.

The chain links TRBV19 to TRBJ2-2; no definite D call. Trimming shortened V by 3 bases and J by 4 bases, and 9 bases separated the two germline ends. Germline V gives CDR1 LNHDA, CDR2 SQIVND (reference sequence). The CDR3 contains 14 residues. This CDR3 reads CASSIPGFTGELFF. The CDR3 DNA reads TGTGCCAGTAGTATCCCGGGTTTCACCGGGGAGCTGTTTTTT.

This chain links TRBV19 with TRBJ2-3, with 10 bases aligning to TRBD2. J was trimmed by 4 bases and V by 7 bases; bases with no gene match: 8. This CDR3 spans 15 amino acids. Germline CDR1 LNHDA, CDR2 SQIVND (reference sequence). CDR3 residues: CASKERGGIADTQYF. As DNA, the CDR3 is TGTGCCAGTAAGGAGCGGGGGGGCATCGCAGATACGCAGTATTTT. The full variable domain, completed using reference TRBV19 and TRBJ2-3, is DGGITQSPKYLFRKEGQNVTLSCEQNLNHDAMYWYRQDPGQGLRLIYYSQIVNDFQKGDIAEGYSVSREKKESFPLTVTSAQKNPTAFYLCASKERGGIADTQYFGPGTRLTVL.